This T cell receptor (beta chain) was sequenced during a study of CD8+ T cells in alopecia areata. Study details: Treated patients received oral tofacitinib, 5 to 10 mg twice daily.

Documented treatment: oral pan-JAK inhibitor, 5-10 mg twice daily. V lost 6 bases and J 0 bases, leaving 11 bases between the germline ends. This CDR3 spans 14 amino acids. Germline CDR1 SGHRS, CDR2 YFSETQ. Following extraction, RNA underwent reverse transcription to cDNA, which served as the sequencing template. Using immunoSEQ multiplex PCR, the repertoire was profiled, and TCRdb retains in-frame clones only, with some absent. Among 150,000 to 200,000 clones listed, under 80% were seen once. Turning to this clone: The antigen is undetermined.

Study-wide results and limits: In scalp and blood, many expanded lesional clones persisted during tofacitinib.

V usage is TRBV5-1 and J usage is TRBJ2-3; tentatively, D is TRBD1 or TRBD2 (6 bases each). The source of this sequence is a human donor with alopecia areata. The material was CD4+ T cells sorted from blood, obtained around week 47, from a patient treated with tofacitinib. Here the CDR3 DNA reads TGCGCCAGCAATGGGGGGCCTAGCACAGATACGCAGTATTTT. Translated, it gives CASNGGPSTDTQYF.